In its sample, the clone carrying this T cell receptor beta chain was seen a few times. Authors' data handling: Using reference gene primer amplification, nucleated cell counts were estimated. Clones were read by immunoSEQ multiplex PCR, and TCRdb kept only the in-frame ones, dropping some. V and J calls and clone size are copied from that table; D and trimming were computed from the DNA. Here the sample spans 60,000 or so clones, around 90% being singletons. CDR1 is MNHEY, CDR2 SMNVEV, per germline (reference sequence). The CDR3 runs to 14 residues. Trimming removed 1 base at V and 3 bases at J, with 7 bases between. This entry comes from a study of blood T cell repertoires in COVID-19. Study-wide background: COVID-19 samples, acute and convalescent, were from the United States, Italy and Spain.

This chain connects TRBV27 to TRBJ1-5, with D tentatively TRBD1 (5 bases). Sequencing was done on a sample of peripheral blood. This clonotype was sampled from a human donor with active COVID-19. The donor label of this sample is uncertain. The CDR3 loop is CASSLWGVNQPQHF. As DNA, the CDR3 is TGTGCCAGCAGTTTATGGGGCGTCAATCAGCCCCAGCATTTT.